These 23 T cell receptor beta chains were sequenced from one sample in a study of blood T cell repertoires in COVID-19 (dated by TCRdb to about 2020). Library preparation was by the immunoSEQ multiplex PCR assay. TCRdb stores this immuneACCESS table with in-frame sequences only. Part of the clones is absent; in the studies checked, under half of the shortfall reflects unresolved V genes, and no reason is known for the rest. In all, the sample holds some 74,000 clones, and under 85% of those were seen once. The ten largest account for just under 10% of the sample. What was sequenced was peripheral blood. The receptors were gathered from a woman in her forties or fifties with acute or convalescent COVID-19.

This chain links TRBV3-1 (or the pseudogene TRBV3-2) with TRBJ2-3, with 9 bases identical to TRBD1. The germline V gene encodes CDR1 LGHDT and CDR2 YNNKEL (reference sequence). The CDR3 length is 15 residues. Losses at the gene ends were 6 bases for V and 1 base for J; bases not matched to a gene: 5. This chain's CDR3 is CASRQQGAGTDTQYF. DNA of the CDR3: TGTGCCAGCAGACAACAGGGGGCCGGCACAGATACGCAGTATTTT.

This clone was counted between two and nine times. The genes are TRBV7-9 and TRBJ2-5; 8 bases are a match to TRBD1. There are 13 residues in the CDR3. Germline CDR1 reads SEHNR; CDR2 reads FQNEAQ (reference sequence). After removal of 5 bases from V and 4 bases from J, the junction contained 3 bases not matched to a gene. CDR3 coding DNA: TGTGCCAGCAGCGAGACAGGGGCAGAGACCCAGTACTTC. It encodes CASSETGAETQYF.

This chain links TRBV29-1 with TRBJ2-2, with 9 bases fitting TRBD1. CDR1 is SQVTM, CDR2 ANQGSEA, per germline. After removal of 6 bases from V and 4 bases from J, the junction contained 3 bases not matched to a gene. CDR3 size: 13 residues. Here the CDR3 DNA reads TGCAGCGTAGACAGGGGGGGCACCGGGGAGCTGTTTTTT. Its protein product is CSVDRGGTGELFF.

The chain recombines TRBV27 with TRBJ1-1; TRBD1 might be the D (5 bases). The CDR3 spans 13 residues. Deletions cut 3 bases from V and 4 bases from J, with 9 bases between. From germline, CDR1 is MNHEY and CDR2 SMNVEV (reference sequence). The CDR3, as DNA: TGTGCCAGCAGTTTCAGGGTGGCCACTGAAGCTTTCTTT. This gives the protein CASSFRVATEAFF.

With regard to this clone: Other DNA variants within this sample encode the same CDR3. J is TRBJ1-6 and V is TRBV12-3 or TRBV12-4; unclear D gene. The CDR3 is 13 amino acids. V was clipped by 2 bases and J by 7 bases, with 6 bases between them. The DNA for the CDR3 is TGTGCCAGCAGTTTATCGGGGAATTCACCCCTCCACTTT. Encoded protein: CASSLSGNSPLHF.

The CDR3 region is CASSSPGSGNTIYF. The DNA of the CDR3 is TGTGCCAGCAGTTCCCCAGGCTCTGGAAACACCATATATTTT. The genes are TRBV28 and TRBJ1-3, with D unclear. Germline assignment: CDR1 MDHEN and CDR2 SYDVKM. The CDR3 has 14 residues. V lost 4 bases, J lost 0 bases, and 7 bases lay in between.

The V and J genes are TRBV3-1 (or the pseudogene TRBV3-2) and TRBJ2-3; 9 bases agree with TRBD1. CDR1 is LGHDT and CDR2 is YNNKEL in the germline V gene (reference sequence). CDR3 length equals 16 residues. V lost 8 bases to trimming and J lost 0 bases; unmatched junction nucleotides: 9. Here the CDR3 DNA reads TGTGCCAGCCAATCGACAGGGGGTTATAGCACAGATACGCAGTATTTT. It encodes CASQSTGGYSTDTQYF.

V gene TRBV30 combines with J gene TRBJ1-1; 7 nucleotides align to TRBD1. This CDR3 has 16 residues. CDR1 is GTSNPN and CDR2 is SVGIG in the germline V gene (reference sequence). V gave up 2 bases and J gave up 4 bases; unmatched junction bases: 13. The CDR3 region is CAWSNPRQGGFTEAFF. CDR3 DNA sequence: TGTGCCTGGAGTAACCCTAGACAGGGAGGATTCACTGAAGCTTTCTTT.

Points on this clone: A single base separates this from a much larger clone, so it may be a read error. This CDR3 reads CASSLETGNTEAFF. Here the CDR3 DNA reads TGTGCCAGCAGCTTAGAGACAGGGAACACTGAAGCTTTCTTT. The V and J genes are TRBV7-8 and TRBJ1-1, with D tentatively TRBD1 (6 bases). The CDR3 is 14 residues long. V was cut by 1 base and J by 1 base, with 7 bases left in between. CDR1 is SGHVS and CDR2 is FQNEAQ in the germline V gene.

The V gene is TRBV28, the J gene TRBJ1-1; no definite D call. Germline V gene sequence: CDR1 MDHEN, CDR2 SYDVKM. The V end was cut by 3 bases, the J end by 8 bases, with 13 bases between. This CDR3 comprises 13 residues. The CDR3 reads CASSFNEEREAFF. In DNA, the CDR3 is TGTGCCAGCAGTTTTAATGAGGAACGGGAAGCTTTCTTT. Filled out from reference TRBV28 and TRBJ1-1, the complete variable domain reads DVKVTQSSRYLVKRTGEKVFLECVQDMDHENMFWYRQDPGLGLRLIYFSYDVKMKEKGDIPEGYSVSREKKERFSLILESASTNQTSMYLCASSFNEEREAFFGQGTRLTVV.

This clone was seen once. The rearrangement links TRBV15 to TRBJ1-5, with a tentative D call TRBD1 (6 bases). The germline V gene encodes CDR1 LNHNV and CDR2 YYDKDF (reference sequence). V was clipped by 5 bases and J by 4 bases, with 24 bases between them. This CDR3 comprises 18 residues. CDR3 in amino acids: CATSLPRAGANPNQPQHF. CDR3 coding DNA: TGTGCCACCAGCCTCCCTCGGGCAGGGGCAAACCCAAATCAGCCCCAGCATTTT.

The rearrangement uses TRBV5-1 and TRBJ2-1; the D is unclear. The germline gives CDR1 SGHRS, CDR2 YFSETQ. V gave up 7 bases and J gave up 1 base, with 9 bases separating them. The CDR3 spans 13 residues. The chain's CDR3 is CASRDGSYNEQFF. CDR3 sequence (DNA): TGCGCCAGCCGAGACGGGTCCTACAATGAGCAGTTCTTC.

This clone is a singleton in its sample. The chain joins TRBV2 to TRBJ2-3; perhaps TRBD1 as D (5 bases). V gave up 6 bases and J gave up 4 bases, with 17 bases separating them. CDR1 and CDR2 (germline): SNHLY, FYNNEI. This CDR3 is 15 amino acids long. The CDR3 here is CASRGLGLGSDTQYF. The CDR3 DNA reads as TGTGCCAGCAGAGGGTTGGGGCTTGGTTCAGATACGCAGTATTTT.

This rearrangement joins TRBV9 to TRBJ2-1, with 9 nucleotides matching TRBD2. This CDR3 spans 18 amino acids. Trimming cost V 0 bases and J 5 bases; bases outside gene matches: 12. The germline CDR1 and CDR2 sequences are SGDLS and YYNGEE. CDR3 coding DNA: TGTGCCAGCAGCGTAGCTACTGGCGGGGGGGCCGGGGACAATGAGCAGTTCTTC. Translating gives CASSVATGGGAGDNEQFF.

The chain links TRBV18 to TRBJ1-3; 7 nucleotides align to TRBD1. The CDR3 covers 14 residues. Germline V gene lookup returns CDR1 KGHSH and CDR2 LQKENI. The V and J ends lost 4 bases and 8 bases, in that order; junction bases with no gene match: 8. The CDR3 is CASSRDRSGDTIYF. The CDR3 DNA is TGTGCCAGCTCACGGGACAGATCCGGGGACACCATATATTTT.

As regards this clone: The junction and the germline gene differ at one end; a read error may be behind it. The J gene is TRBJ2-3, the V gene TRBV6-5; no clear D gene. The CDR3 extends over 11 amino acids. Germline lookup yields CDR1 MNHEY and CDR2 SVGAGI. CDR3 sequence: CATVGTDTQYF. Here the CDR3 DNA reads TGTGCCACAGTTGGAACAGATACGCAATATTTT.

The V and J genes are TRBV6-5 and TRBJ1-2; TRBD1 matches 11 bases. Germline CDR1 is MNHEY and CDR2 is SVGAGI. With V trimmed by 7 bases and J by 4 bases, 5 bases remained unmatched. CDR3 length: 14 residues. The DNA of the CDR3 is TGTGCCAGCACCTACGGGACAGGGGGCTATGGCTACACCTTC. Translated: CASTYGTGGYGYTF.

The chain links TRBV14 to TRBJ2-7, with TRBD1 as a possible D gene (5 bases). The CDR3 spans 13 residues. V was trimmed by 4 bases and J by 6 bases, leaving 13 bases between them. From germline, CDR1 is SGHDN and CDR2 FVKESK. DNA for the CDR3: TGTGCCAGCAGCCGGTCAGGGTATGGCGAGCAGTACTTC. This codes for CASSRSGYGEQYF.

The chain uses TRBV30 and TRBJ1-2, with D uncertain. Trimming removed 8 bases at V and 5 bases at J, with 21 bases between. Germline V lookup: CDR1 GTSNPN, CDR2 SVGIG (reference sequence). The CDR3 consists of 14 residues. The chain's CDR3 is CAPEGSPETYGYTF. The CDR3 DNA reads as TGTGCCCCTGAGGGTAGCCCCGAGACATATGGCTACACCTTC. Complete variable domain (other parts from reference TRBV30 and TRBJ1-2): SQTIHQWPATLVQPVGSPLSLECTVEGTSNPNLYWYRQAAGRGLQLLFYSVGIGQISSEVPQNLSASRPQDRQFILSSKKLLLSDSGFYLCAPEGSPETYGYTFGSGTRLTVV.

The chain recombines TRBV15 with TRBJ1-2; TRBD1 might be the D (5 bases). CDR1 is LNHNV, CDR2 YYDKDF, per germline (reference sequence). Trimming took off 3 bases at V and 2 bases at J, with 10 bases between the two ends. The CDR3 is 14 residues long. CDR3 coding DNA: TGTGCCACCAGCAGTGACAGAATCAACTATGGCTACACCTTC. As protein: CATSSDRINYGYTF.

The chain has TRBV10-1 and TRBJ2-1, with D unresolved. The CDR3 is made up of 15 amino acids. CDR1 WNHNN and CDR2 SYGVQD come from the germline V gene (reference sequence). The V and J ends lost 6 bases and 0 bases respectively, with 12 bases between them. CDR3: CASRALVFSYNEQFF. The CDR3 DNA is TGCGCCAGCAGGGCTTTGGTCTTCTCCTACAATGAGCAGTTCTTC.

This clone occurred once. V is TRBV9 and J is TRBJ2-1; 10 positions match TRBD1. CDR1 is SGDLS, CDR2 YYNGEE, per germline. The CDR3 extends over 17 amino acids. Trimming took 0 bases from V and 6 from J; bases not matched to a gene: 9. As DNA, the CDR3 is TGTGCCAGCAGCGTAGCCCCGGGGACAGGGGACTCCAATGAGCAGTTCTTC. Translation gives CASSVAPGTGDSNEQFF.

The chain couples TRBV18 to TRBJ1-2; D is perhaps TRBD1 (5 bases). The ends were cut back, 2 bases at V and 4 bases at J, with 11 bases in the middle. CDR3 length: 14 residues. Germline CDR1 and CDR2: KGHSH and LQKENI. CDR3 sequence: CASSPASGGYGYTF. The CDR3 DNA reads TGTGCCAGCTCACCAGCGTCCGGGGGCTATGGCTACACCTTC.